The clone carrying this T cell receptor (beta chain) came up many times. Its antigen remains unknown. Each patient came to thyroid surgery without any prior treatment (of any kind). This sample was included in a study of metastatic and nonmetastatic thyroid tumors. In the original workflow: Across clinicopathological groups, CDR3 differences served as the basis for building a distant-metastasis classifier for papillary thyroid cancer. TCRdb re-called the PCR reads with MiXCR. Here the V and J calls rest on TCRdb's processing, not on the authors' analysis. The sample has about 59,000 clones; about 17% are singletons. Study-wide results and limits: Compared with benign nodules, malignant thyroid tumors were reported to have significantly higher TCR beta diversity in both blood and tumor.

The sequenced material came from blood. The TCR sequence derives from a male donor with papillary thyroid cancer or a benign thyroid nodule (not recorded which). Some clones in this sample may be carry-over from other donors' samples.

CDR3 sequence (DNA): TGTGCCAGCAGCTTACCGAGCGGGACGTTCCCAGATACGCAGTATTTT. It encodes CASSLPSGTFPDTQYF. This chain connects TRBV11-1 to TRBJ2-3; 7 positions agree with TRBD2. The germline gives CDR1 SGHAT, CDR2 FQDESV (reference sequence). V shed 2 bases, J shed 4 bases, and the junction held 9 bases outside the gene matches. The CDR3 sequence is 16 residues long. The full variable domain, with the rest looked up from reference TRBV11-1 and TRBJ2-3, is EAEVAQSPRYKITEKSQAVAFWCDPISGHATLYWYRQILGQGPELLVQFQDESVVDDSQLPKDRFSAERLKGVDSTLKIQPAELGDSAMYLCASSLPSGTFPDTQYFGPGTRLTVL.